The source of this TCR beta chain is a study of blood T cells in healthy people across ages. Study-level results: From one million sequenced T cells, diversity estimates were lower bounds.

As to this clonotype: Its antigen is undetermined.

After removal of 5 bases from V and 1 base from J, the junction contained 3 bases not matched to a gene. The CDR3 length is 14 residues. CDR1 is SEHNR and CDR2 is FQNEAQ in the germline V gene (reference sequence). Alongside a J-beta primer mix, a sample-barcoded 5' primer served in a second PCR lasting about 7 to 11 cycles. In TCRdb, the 5' RACE reads were re-called with MiXCR into one record per CDR3 protein. The sample consists of some 1.5 million distinct CDR3 sequences, approximately 39% of them appearing once. The sample taken for sequencing was blood. This sequence was found in a woman between 18 and 30 years old in good health. The genes are TRBV7-9 and TRBJ1-1; 8 positions match TRBD1. CDR3 sequence (DNA): TGTGCCAGCAGCGGGCAGGGGGCGAACACTGAAGCTTTCTTT. As protein: CASSGQGANTEAFF.